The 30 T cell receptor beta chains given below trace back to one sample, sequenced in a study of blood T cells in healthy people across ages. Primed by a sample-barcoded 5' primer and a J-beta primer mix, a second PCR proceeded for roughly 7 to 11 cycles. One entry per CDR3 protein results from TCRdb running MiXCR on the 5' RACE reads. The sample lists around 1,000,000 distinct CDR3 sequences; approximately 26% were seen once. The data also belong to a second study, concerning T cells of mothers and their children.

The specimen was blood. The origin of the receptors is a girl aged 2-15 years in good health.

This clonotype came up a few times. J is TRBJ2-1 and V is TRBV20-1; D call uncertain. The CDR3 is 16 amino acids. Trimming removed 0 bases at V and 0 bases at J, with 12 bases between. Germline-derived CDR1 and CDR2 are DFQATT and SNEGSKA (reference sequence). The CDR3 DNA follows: TGCAGTGCTAGAGATTCGACTGTGAACTCCTACAATGAGCAGTTCTTC. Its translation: CSARDSTVNSYNEQFF.

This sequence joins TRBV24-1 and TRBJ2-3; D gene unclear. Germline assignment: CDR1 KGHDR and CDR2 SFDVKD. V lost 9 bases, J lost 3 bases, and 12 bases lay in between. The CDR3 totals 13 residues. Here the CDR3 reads CATEGTLTDTQYF. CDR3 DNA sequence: TGTGCCACCGAAGGAACCCTGACAGATACGCAGTATTTT.

Written as DNA, the CDR3 is TGTGCCAGCAGTGAATTTAGCGGGAGGTTCCAAGAGACCCAGTACTTC. Translated, it gives CASSEFSGRFQETQYF. This sequence joins TRBV25-1 and TRBJ2-5, with 10 positions matching TRBD2. Germline V gene data show CDR1 as MGHDK and CDR2 as SYGVNS. CDR3 length equals 16 residues. V trimming: 1 base; J trimming: 1 base; junction bases outside the gene matches: 3.

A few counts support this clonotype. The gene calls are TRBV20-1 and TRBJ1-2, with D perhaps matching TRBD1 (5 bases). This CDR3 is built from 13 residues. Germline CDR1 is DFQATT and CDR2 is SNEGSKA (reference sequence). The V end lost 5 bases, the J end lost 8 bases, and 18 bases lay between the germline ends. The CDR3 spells CSADPGTGGGYTF. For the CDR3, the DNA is TGCAGTGCTGACCCCGGGACCGGTGGGGGCTACACCTTC.

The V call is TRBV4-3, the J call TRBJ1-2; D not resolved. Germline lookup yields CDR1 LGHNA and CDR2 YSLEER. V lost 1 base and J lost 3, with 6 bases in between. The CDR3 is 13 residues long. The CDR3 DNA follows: TGCGCCAGCAGCCAAGTCAAATACTATGGCTACACCTTC. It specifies CASSQVKYYGYTF.

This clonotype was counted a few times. CDR3 DNA sequence: TGCAGTGCTAGGTCGGCTAGCGGCACCTACGAGCAGTACTTC. This translates into CSARSASGTYEQYF. This chain joins TRBV20-1 and TRBJ2-7; TRBD2 agrees at 7 bases. The V segment lost 3 bases and the J segment 2 bases; nucleotides outside the gene matches: 7. This CDR3 region has 14 residues. CDR1 is DFQATT and CDR2 is SNEGSKA in the germline V gene (reference sequence).

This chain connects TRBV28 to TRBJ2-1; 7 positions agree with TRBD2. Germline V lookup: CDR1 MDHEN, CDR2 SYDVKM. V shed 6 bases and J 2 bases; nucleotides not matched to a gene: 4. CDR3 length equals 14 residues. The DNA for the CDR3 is TGTGCCAGCAGCCCCAGCGGGACCTACAATGAGCAGTTCTTC. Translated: CASSPSGTYNEQFF.

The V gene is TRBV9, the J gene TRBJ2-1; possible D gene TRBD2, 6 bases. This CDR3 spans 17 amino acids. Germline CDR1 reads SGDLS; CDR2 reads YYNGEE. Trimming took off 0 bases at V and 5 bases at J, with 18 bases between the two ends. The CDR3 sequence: CASSVAPAGRWNNEQFF. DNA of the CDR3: TGTGCCAGCAGCGTAGCTCCCGCGGGAAGGTGGAACAATGAGCAGTTCTTC.

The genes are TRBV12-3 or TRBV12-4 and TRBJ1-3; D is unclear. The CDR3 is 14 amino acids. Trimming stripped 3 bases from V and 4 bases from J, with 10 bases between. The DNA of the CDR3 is TGTGCCAGCAGTTTGGTGGGTGGCGGAAACACCATATATTTT. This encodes CASSLVGGGNTIYF.

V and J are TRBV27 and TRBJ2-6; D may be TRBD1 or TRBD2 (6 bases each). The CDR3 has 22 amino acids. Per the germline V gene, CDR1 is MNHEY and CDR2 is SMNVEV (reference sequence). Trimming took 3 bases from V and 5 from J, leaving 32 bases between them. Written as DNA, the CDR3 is TGTGCCAGCAGTTTGAGGGGGAGGCCCCCTGGGGCTGCTGGCGATAGGGCCAACGTCCTGACTTTC. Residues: CASSLRGRPPGAAGDRANVLTF.

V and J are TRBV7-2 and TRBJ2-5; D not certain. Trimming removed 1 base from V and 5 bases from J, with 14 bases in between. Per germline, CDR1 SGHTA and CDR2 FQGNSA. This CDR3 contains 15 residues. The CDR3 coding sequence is TGTGCCAGCAGCTTAGATGGAACGGGTGGGGAGACCCAGTACTTC. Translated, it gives CASSLDGTGGETQYF.

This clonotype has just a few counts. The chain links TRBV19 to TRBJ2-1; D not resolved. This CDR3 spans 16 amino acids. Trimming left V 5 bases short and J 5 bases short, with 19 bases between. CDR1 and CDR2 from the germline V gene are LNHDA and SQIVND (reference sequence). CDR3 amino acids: CASSRPLEGGDNEQFF. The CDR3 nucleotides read TGTGCCAGTAGTCGTCCTTTGGAAGGTGGGGACAATGAGCAGTTCTTC.

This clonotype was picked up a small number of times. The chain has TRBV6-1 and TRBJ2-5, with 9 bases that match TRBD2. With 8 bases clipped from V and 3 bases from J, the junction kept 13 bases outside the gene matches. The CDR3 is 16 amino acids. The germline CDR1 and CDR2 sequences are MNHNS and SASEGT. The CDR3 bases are TGTGCCAGCCGCCCGTGGGGGGCGGGGGGGAAAGAGACCCAGTACTTC. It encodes CASRPWGAGGKETQYF.

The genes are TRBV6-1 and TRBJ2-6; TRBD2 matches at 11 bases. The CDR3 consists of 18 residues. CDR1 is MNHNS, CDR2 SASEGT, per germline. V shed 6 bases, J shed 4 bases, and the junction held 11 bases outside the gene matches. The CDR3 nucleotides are TGTGCCAGCAGCCCCTTTGCGACTAGCGGGGCCGGGGCCAACGTCCTGACTTTC. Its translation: CASSPFATSGAGANVLTF.

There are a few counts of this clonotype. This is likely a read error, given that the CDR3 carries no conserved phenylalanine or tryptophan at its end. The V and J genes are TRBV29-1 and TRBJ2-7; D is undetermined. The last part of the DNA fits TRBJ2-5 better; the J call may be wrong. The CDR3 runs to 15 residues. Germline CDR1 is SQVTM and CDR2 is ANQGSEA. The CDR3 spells CSVEDHYQLGETQYS. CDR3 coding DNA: TGCAGCGTTGAAGATCATTATCAGTTGGGAGAGACCCAGTACTCC.

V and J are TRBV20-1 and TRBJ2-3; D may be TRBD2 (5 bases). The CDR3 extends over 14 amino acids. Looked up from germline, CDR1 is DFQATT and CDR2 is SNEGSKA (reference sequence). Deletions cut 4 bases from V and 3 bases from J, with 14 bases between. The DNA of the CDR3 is TGCAGTGCTAACTCCGGGGTGGATACAGATACGCAGTATTTT. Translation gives CSANSGVDTDTQYF.

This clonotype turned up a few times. CDR3 DNA sequence: TGTGCCAGCAGTTTTGGGCGGACCTATGGCTACACCTTC. It encodes CASSFGRTYGYTF. The chain recombines TRBV27 with TRBJ1-2, with D unresolved. V lost 3 bases, J lost 4 bases, and 9 bases lay in between. The CDR3 consists of 13 residues. The germline V gene has CDR1 MNHEY and CDR2 SMNVEV (reference sequence).

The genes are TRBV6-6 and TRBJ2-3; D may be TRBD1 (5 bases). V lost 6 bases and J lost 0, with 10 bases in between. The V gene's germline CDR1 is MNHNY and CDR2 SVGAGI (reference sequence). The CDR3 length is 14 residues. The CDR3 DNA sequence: TGTGCCAGCAGAGGGGCTCCTAGCACAGATACGCAGTATTTT. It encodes CASRGAPSTDTQYF.

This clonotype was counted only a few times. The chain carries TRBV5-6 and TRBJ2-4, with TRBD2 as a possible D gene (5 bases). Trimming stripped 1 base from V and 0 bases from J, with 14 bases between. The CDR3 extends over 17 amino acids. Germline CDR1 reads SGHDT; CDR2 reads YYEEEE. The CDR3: CASSLSGSGLAKNIQYF. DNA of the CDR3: TGTGCCAGCAGCTTGAGTGGGAGCGGACTAGCCAAAAACATTCAGTACTTC.

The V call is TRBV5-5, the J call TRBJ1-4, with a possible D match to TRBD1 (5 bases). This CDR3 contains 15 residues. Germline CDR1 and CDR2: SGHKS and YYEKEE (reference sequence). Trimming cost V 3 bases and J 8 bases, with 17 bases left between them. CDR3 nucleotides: TGTGCCAGCAGCTCGCAAAGTGGGGGACGGGAAAAACTGTTTTTT. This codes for CASSSQSGGREKLFF.

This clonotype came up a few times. The CDR3 sequence is CASSPLAGESSIQYF. Here the CDR3 DNA reads TGTGCCAGCAGTCCACTAGCGGGGGAGTCGAGCATTCAGTACTTC. The J gene is TRBJ2-4, the V gene TRBV12-3 or TRBV12-4, with TRBD2 matching 11 bases. The CDR3 runs 15 residues. J gave up 9 bases and V 5 bases, and 9 bases lay outside the gene matches.

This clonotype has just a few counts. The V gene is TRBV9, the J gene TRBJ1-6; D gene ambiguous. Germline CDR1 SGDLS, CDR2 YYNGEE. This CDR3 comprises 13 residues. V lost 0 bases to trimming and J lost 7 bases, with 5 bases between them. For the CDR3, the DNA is TGTGCCAGCAGCGTAGGAGGAAATTCACCCCTCCACTTT. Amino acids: CASSVGGNSPLHF. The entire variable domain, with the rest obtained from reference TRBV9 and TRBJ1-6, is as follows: DSGVTQTPKHLITATGQRVTLRCSPRSGDLSVYWYQQSLDQGLQFLIQYYNGEERAKGNILERFSAQQFPDLHSELNLSSLELGDSALYFCASSVGGNSPLHFGNGTRLTVT.

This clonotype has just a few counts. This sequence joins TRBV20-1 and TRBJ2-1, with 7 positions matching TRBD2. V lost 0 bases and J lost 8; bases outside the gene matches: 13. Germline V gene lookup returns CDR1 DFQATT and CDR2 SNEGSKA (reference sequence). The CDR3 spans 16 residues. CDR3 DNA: TGCAGTGCTAGAGATTGGTTGGCGGGAGTGGATGATGAGCAGTTCTTC. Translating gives CSARDWLAGVDDEQFF.

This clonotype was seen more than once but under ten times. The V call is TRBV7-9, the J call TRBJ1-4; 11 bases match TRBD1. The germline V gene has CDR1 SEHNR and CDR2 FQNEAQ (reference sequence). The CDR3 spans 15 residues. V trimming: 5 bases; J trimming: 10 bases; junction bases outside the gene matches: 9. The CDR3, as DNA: TGTGCCAGCAGCCAAGTGGGACAGGGGGATGGAAAACTGTTTTTT. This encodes CASSQVGQGDGKLFF. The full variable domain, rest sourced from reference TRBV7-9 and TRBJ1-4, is DTGVSQNPRHKITKRGQNVTFRCDPISEHNRLYWYRQTLGQGPEFLTYFQNEAQLEKSRLLSDRFSAERPKGSFSTLEIQRTEQGDSAMYLCASSQVGQGDGKLFFGSGTQLSVL.

CDR3 in DNA: TGCGCCAGCGGGGGACAGGGGAACACTGAAGCTTTCTTT. Translation gives CASGGQGNTEAFF. The rearrangement uses TRBV5-1 and TRBJ1-1; TRBD1 aligns across 9 bases. With 7 bases clipped from V and 1 base from J, the junction kept 2 bases outside the gene matches. The germline gives CDR1 SGHRS, CDR2 YFSETQ. The CDR3 is made up of 13 amino acids. Variable domain in full (rest from reference TRBV5-1 and TRBJ1-1): KAGVTQTPRYLIKTRGQQVTLSCSPISGHRSVSWYQQTPGQGLQFLFEYFSETQRNKGNFPGRFSGRQFSNSRSEMNVSTLELGDSALYLCASGGQGNTEAFFGQGTRLTVV.

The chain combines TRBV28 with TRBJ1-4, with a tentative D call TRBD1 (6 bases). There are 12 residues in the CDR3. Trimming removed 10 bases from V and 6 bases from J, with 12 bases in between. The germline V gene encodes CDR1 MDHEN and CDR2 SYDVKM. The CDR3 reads CATRDTYEKLFF. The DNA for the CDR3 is TGTGCCACCCGGGACACTTATGAAAAACTGTTTTTT.

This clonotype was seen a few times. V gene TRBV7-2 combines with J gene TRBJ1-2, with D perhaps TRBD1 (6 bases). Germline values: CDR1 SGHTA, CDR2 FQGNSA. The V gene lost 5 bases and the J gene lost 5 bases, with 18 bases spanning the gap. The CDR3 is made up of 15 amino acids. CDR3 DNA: TGTGCCAGCAGCCAGGGGACCGTTGCGGGTTATGGCTACACCTTC. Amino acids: CASSQGTVAGYGYTF.

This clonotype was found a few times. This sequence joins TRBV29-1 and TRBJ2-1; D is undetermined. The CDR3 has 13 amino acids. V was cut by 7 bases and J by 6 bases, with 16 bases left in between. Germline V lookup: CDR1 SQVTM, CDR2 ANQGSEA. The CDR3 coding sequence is TGCAGCGCAACGCTTCTATTACCCAATGAGCAGTTCTTC. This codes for CSATLLLPNEQFF.

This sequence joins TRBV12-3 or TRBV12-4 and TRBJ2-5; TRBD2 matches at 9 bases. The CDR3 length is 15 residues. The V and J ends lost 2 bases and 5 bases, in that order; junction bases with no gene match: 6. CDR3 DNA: TGTGCCAGCAGTTTAATAGCGGGAGTGGTGGAGACCCAGTACTTC. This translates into CASSLIAGVVETQYF.

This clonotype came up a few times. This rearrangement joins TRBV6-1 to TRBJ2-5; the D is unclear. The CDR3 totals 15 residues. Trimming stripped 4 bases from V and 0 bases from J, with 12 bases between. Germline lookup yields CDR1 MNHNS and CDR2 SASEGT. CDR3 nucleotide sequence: TGTGCCAGCAGTGCCCCGGCACCTTACCAAGAGACCCAGTACTTC. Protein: CASSAPAPYQETQYF.